The 17 T cell receptor beta chains reported below all come from one sample, sequenced in a study of cytomegalovirus exposure and HLA in healthy donors. The PCR employed 60 Vbeta primers together with 13 Jbeta primers. Here immunoSEQ multiplex PCR was the method, and the copy in TCRdb shows in-frame clones only, minus some. This table holds over 100,000 clones, approximately 78% found once. Sequenced: PBMCs. The receptor source for this set is a man younger than 45 in good health and CMV-seropositive.

This chain joins TRBV18 and TRBJ2-7, with 8 bases aligning to TRBD2. V lost 3 bases to trimming and J lost 0 bases; unmatched junction nucleotides: 4. Germline V gene lookup returns CDR1 KGHSH and CDR2 LQKENI. This CDR3 is 15 amino acids long. The CDR3 spells CASSPFGGGSYEQYF. CDR3 bases: TGTGCCAGCTCACCCTTCGGGGGGGGCTCCTACGAGCAGTACTTC.

The chain combines TRBV19 with TRBJ2-3, with D hard to call. V was trimmed by 2 bases and J by 6 bases, leaving 9 bases between them. The CDR3 runs 13 residues. Germline V lookup: CDR1 LNHDA, CDR2 SQIVND (reference sequence). CDR3 coding DNA: TGTGCCAGTAGTATATCACGCCGGGATACGCAGTATTTT. As protein: CASSISRRDTQYF.

The rearrangement joins TRBV6-1 to TRBJ2-1; unclear D gene. Germline V gene sequence: CDR1 MNHNS, CDR2 SASEGT. Trimming shortened V by 8 bases and J by 4 bases, and 12 bases separated the two germline ends. This CDR3 is 13 amino acids long. CDR3 protein: CASESYSYNEQFF. CDR3 in DNA: TGTGCCAGCGAAAGCTACAGTTACAATGAGCAGTTCTTC.

This clone showed up just a few times. The chain couples TRBV6-6 to TRBJ2-5, with 14 bases matching TRBD2. With 4 bases clipped from V and 9 bases from J, the junction kept 7 bases outside the gene matches. This CDR3 contains 15 residues. Germline V gene sequence: CDR1 MNHNY, CDR2 SVGAGI (reference sequence). CDR3 residues: CASSSQGTSGSAQYF. The CDR3 region has the DNA TGTGCCAGCAGTTCCCAGGGGACTAGCGGGAGCGCCCAGTACTTC.

The V and J genes are TRBV5-4 and TRBJ2-2; the D is unclear. Germline CDR1 is SGHNT and CDR2 is YYREEE (reference sequence). Trimming pared 0 bases from V and 3 bases from J, leaving 12 bases between. The CDR3 spans 16 residues. In nucleotides, the CDR3 is TGTGCCAGCAGCTTGGGAATGAGTCGGGACACCGGGGAGCTGTTTTTT. It is translated as CASSLGMSRDTGELFF. Filled out from reference TRBV5-4 and TRBJ2-2, the complete variable domain reads ETGVTQSPTHLIKTRGQQVTLRCSSQSGHNTVSWYQQALGQGPQFIFQYYREEENGRGNFPPRFSGLQFPNYSSELNVNALELDDSALYLCASSLGMSRDTGELFFGEGSRLTVL.

The chain links TRBV18 to TRBJ1-1; D may be TRBD1 (5 bases). The CDR3 runs to 17 residues. With 1 base removed from V and 0 bases from J, the gap between germline ends came to 15 bases. The germline CDR1 and CDR2 sequences are KGHSH and LQKENI. The DNA of the CDR3 is TGTGCCAGCTCACCACAGACAGAAATCTATCTGAACACTGAAGCTTTCTTT. Its protein is CASSPQTEIYLNTEAFF.

The V gene is TRBV13, the J gene TRBJ2-7; perhaps TRBD1 as D (6 bases). This CDR3 is 14 amino acids long. Germline values: CDR1 PRHDT, CDR2 FYEKMQ (reference sequence). V lost 2 bases and J lost 4, with 12 bases in between. CDR3 protein: CASSLQLQGYEQYF. The DNA of the CDR3 is TGTGCCAGCAGCTTACAATTACAGGGATACGAGCAGTACTTC.

The chain joins TRBV2 to TRBJ2-2; 8 bases fit TRBD1. CDR3 length equals 14 residues. Per germline, CDR1 SNHLY and CDR2 FYNNEI. The ends lost 5 bases at V and 3 bases at J; junction bases unmatched: 2. In DNA form, the CDR3 reads TGTGCCAGCAGTTACAGGGGGGACACCGGGGAGCTGTTTTTT. It specifies CASSYRGDTGELFF.

This chain joins TRBV5-1 and TRBJ1-5; 10 nucleotides agree with TRBD1. The V gene's germline CDR1 is SGHRS and CDR2 YFSETQ. This CDR3 spans 16 amino acids. V shed 0 bases and J 5 bases; nucleotides not matched to a gene: 5. This CDR3 is CASSLDGTGVDQPQHF. The CDR3 region has the DNA TGCGCCAGCAGCTTGGACGGGACAGGGGTTGATCAGCCCCAGCATTTT.

The chain employs TRBV11-2 and TRBJ2-7; a weak D match, TRBD1 (6 bases). The V and J ends lost 2 bases and 2 bases respectively, with 19 bases between them. The CDR3 runs to 17 residues. Germline V gives CDR1 SGHAT, CDR2 FQNNGV. The CDR3 here is CASSLSYGSRGAYEQYF. The CDR3, as DNA: TGTGCCAGCAGCTTATCCTATGGCAGCAGGGGAGCCTACGAGCAGTACTTC.

The chain links TRBV6-6 to TRBJ1-4; D possibly corresponds to TRBD1 (6 bases). This CDR3 comprises 15 residues. The V end lost 1 base, the J end lost 6 bases, and 12 bases lay between the germline ends. CDR1 and CDR2 (germline): MNHNY, SVGAGI (reference sequence). CDR3 amino acids: CASSYFGAGDEKLFF. DNA of the CDR3: TGTGCCAGCAGTTACTTTGGGGCAGGGGATGAAAAACTGTTTTTT.

This sequence joins TRBV9 and TRBJ2-1; D is possibly TRBD1 (6 bases). Germline V gene data show CDR1 as SGDLS and CDR2 as YYNGEE. This CDR3 has 15 amino acids. The germline V and J ends were trimmed by 3 bases and 4 bases, with 14 bases remaining between them. CDR3 sequence (DNA): TGTGCCAGCAGCGAGTCAAGCAGGGGATACAATGAGCAGTTCTTC. It translates to CASSESSRGYNEQFF.

Written as DNA, the CDR3 is TGTGCCAGCTCTATCGCACTCTTACTTTACACCGGGGAGCTGTTTTTT. It is translated as CASSIALLLYTGELFF. The chain uses TRBV18 and TRBJ2-2, with D hard to call. The CDR3 spans 16 residues. Trimming shortened V by 6 bases and J by 3 bases, and 17 bases separated the two germline ends. Looked up from germline, CDR1 is KGHSH and CDR2 is LQKENI.

This clone was seen a handful of times. The V call is TRBV5-6, the J call TRBJ1-2; 8 bases align to TRBD1. The CDR3 extends over 13 amino acids. CDR1 and CDR2 from the germline V gene are SGHDT and YYEEEE. V lost 4 bases and J lost 4; bases outside the gene matches: 3. The CDR3 sequence is CASSGGQVYGYTF. The CDR3 bases are TGTGCCAGCAGCGGGGGACAGGTCTATGGCTACACCTTC.

This chain connects TRBV27 to TRBJ2-3, with D perhaps matching TRBD1 (6 bases). This CDR3 has 14 amino acids. V was shortened by 9 bases and J by 2 bases, with 15 bases between the two germline ends. Germline V gene lookup returns CDR1 MNHEY and CDR2 SMNVEV (reference sequence). CDR3 bases: TGTGCCAGATTAAAGGACAGCCTCACAGATACGCAGTATTTT. It codes for CARLKDSLTDTQYF.

The chain couples TRBV5-1 to TRBJ1-1, with D perhaps matching TRBD1 (6 bases). The CDR3 covers 16 residues. Trimming took off 2 bases at V and 7 bases at J, with 21 bases between the two ends. Germline CDR1 reads SGHRS; CDR2 reads YFSETQ. CDR3: CASSFDRPITGIEAFF. CDR3 bases: TGCGCCAGCAGCTTTGACAGGCCTATTACGGGGATTGAAGCTTTCTTT. Combining the CDR3 with reference TRBV5-1 and TRBJ1-1 gives the whole variable domain KAGVTQTPRYLIKTRGQQVTLSCSPISGHRSVSWYQQTPGQGLQFLFEYFSETQRNKGNFPGRFSGRQFSNSRSEMNVSTLELGDSALYLCASSFDRPITGIEAFFGQGTRLTVV.

The rearrangement links TRBV10-1 to TRBJ2-5; possibly TRBD1 for D (6 bases). This CDR3 has 17 amino acids. Germline V gene sequence: CDR1 WNHNN, CDR2 SYGVQD (reference sequence). Trimming took off 2 bases at V and 0 bases at J, with 16 bases between the two ends. The CDR3 bases are TGCGCCAGCAGTGAGAGGGGGTGGGAGAGGTACCAAGAGACCCAGTACTTC. Translation: CASSERGWERYQETQYF.